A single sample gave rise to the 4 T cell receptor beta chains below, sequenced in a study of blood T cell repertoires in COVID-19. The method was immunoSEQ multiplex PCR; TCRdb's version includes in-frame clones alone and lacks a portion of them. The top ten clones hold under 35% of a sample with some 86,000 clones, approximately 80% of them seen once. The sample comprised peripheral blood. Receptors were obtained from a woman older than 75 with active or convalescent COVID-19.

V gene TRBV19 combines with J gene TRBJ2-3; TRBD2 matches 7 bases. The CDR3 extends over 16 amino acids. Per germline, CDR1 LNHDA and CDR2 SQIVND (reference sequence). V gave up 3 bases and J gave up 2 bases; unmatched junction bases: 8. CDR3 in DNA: TGTGCCAGTAGTATCCCGGCCAGCGGGGCCACAGATACGCAGTATTTT. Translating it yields CASSIPASGATDTQYF. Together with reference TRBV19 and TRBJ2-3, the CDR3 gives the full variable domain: DGGITQSPKYLFRKEGQNVTLSCEQNLNHDAMYWYRQDPGQGLRLIYYSQIVNDFQKGDIAEGYSVSREKKESFPLTVTSAQKNPTAFYLCASSIPASGATDTQYFGPGTRLTVL.

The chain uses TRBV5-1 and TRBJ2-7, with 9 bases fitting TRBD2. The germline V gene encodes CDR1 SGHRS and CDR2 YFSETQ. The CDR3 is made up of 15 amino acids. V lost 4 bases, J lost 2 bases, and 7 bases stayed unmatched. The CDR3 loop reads CASSEEAGGPYEQYF. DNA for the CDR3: TGCGCCAGCAGCGAAGAAGCGGGAGGCCCCTACGAGCAGTACTTC. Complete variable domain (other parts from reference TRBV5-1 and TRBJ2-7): KAGVTQTPRYLIKTRGQQVTLSCSPISGHRSVSWYQQTPGQGLQFLFEYFSETQRNKGNFPGRFSGRQFSNSRSEMNVSTLELGDSALYLCASSEEAGGPYEQYFGPGTRLTVT.

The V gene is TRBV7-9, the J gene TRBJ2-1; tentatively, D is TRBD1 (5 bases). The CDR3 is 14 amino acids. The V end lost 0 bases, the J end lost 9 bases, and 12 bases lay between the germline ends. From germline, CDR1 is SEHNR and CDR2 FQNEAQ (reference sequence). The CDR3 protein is CASSLAWGYREQFF. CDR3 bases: TGTGCCAGCAGCTTAGCCTGGGGCTACCGTGAGCAGTTCTTC. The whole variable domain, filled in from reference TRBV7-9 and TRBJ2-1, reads DTGVSQNPRHKITKRGQNVTFRCDPISEHNRLYWYRQTLGQGPEFLTYFQNEAQLEKSRLLSDRFSAERPKGSFSTLEIQRTEQGDSAMYLCASSLAWGYREQFFGPGTRLTVL.

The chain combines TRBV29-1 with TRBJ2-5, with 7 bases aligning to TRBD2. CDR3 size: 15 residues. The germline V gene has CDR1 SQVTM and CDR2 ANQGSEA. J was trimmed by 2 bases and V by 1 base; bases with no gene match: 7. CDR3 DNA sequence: TGCAGCGTTGAAGTGGTCTGGACTAGTCAAGAGACCCAGTACTTC. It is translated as CSVEVVWTSQETQYF.